This TCR beta chain was captured in a study of cytomegalovirus exposure and HLA in healthy donors. The PCR ran on 60 Vbeta and 13 Jbeta primers. Clones were read by immunoSEQ multiplex PCR, and TCRdb kept only the in-frame ones, dropping some. The repertoire holds approximately 120,000 clones, approximately 80% seen once, with roughly 3.2% in the top ten. A word on this clone: What it recognizes is unknown.

General observations from the study: Later on, analysis showed that most CMV-associated TCR beta chains appeared to be HLA-restricted. TCR beta sequences reportedly predicted most subjects' HLA-A and HLA-B alleles accurately. Later, an analysis found that common viral pathogens appeared to be linked with several of the most significant clusters. The records held CMV serostatus as the only immune exposure information.

Germline loops: CDR1 MNHEY, CDR2 SVGAGI. The CDR3 runs 15 residues. The V segment lost 0 bases and the J segment 4 bases; nucleotides outside the gene matches: 3. This clonotype originated in a man aged 25 to 45 in good health and CMV-seronegative. What was sequenced was PBMCs. The chain combines TRBV6-5 with TRBJ1-2; 9 positions match TRBD1. CDR3 DNA sequence: TGTGCCAGCAGTTACTCGACAGGGGGGCTCTATGGCTACACCTTC. Translation: CASSYSTGGLYGYTF.